Listed below are T cell receptor beta chains from one sample, sequenced in a study of blood T cell repertoires in COVID-19. Data came from immunoSEQ multiplex PCR; TCRdb stores just in-frame clones and leaves some out. The sample has 100,000 to 120,000 clones; 75% to 80% are singletons. Sequencing was carried out using peripheral blood. The receptors here all came from a woman over 75 with active or convalescent COVID-19. Each CDR3 is given with its conserved first and last residue. The D gene is left open where the match is weak.

TRBV19	.	TRBJ1-2	CASSKGRQESYTF
TRBV5-1	TRBD2	TRBJ2-2	CASSSLTSGSLGGELFF
TRBV3-1/TRBV3-2	TRBD1	TRBJ1-1	CASSQDLDRETEAFF
TRBV2	.	TRBJ2-3	CASTGQTDTQYF
TRBV7-8	TRBD1	TRBJ1-5	CASSPRTGLSNQPQHF
TRBV7-9	.	TRBJ1-1	CASSRQGSAFF
TRBV23-1	.	TRBJ1-2	CASSQRTGTYGYTF
TRBV18	TRBD1	TRBJ1-1	CASSPQPGQGSNTEAFF
TRBV5-5	.	TRBJ2-3	CASSSSRGGRTDTQYF
TRBV29-1	.	TRBJ2-1	CSVGGLIYNEQFF
TRBV19	.	TRBJ1-2	CASSIVQGYGYTF
TRBV19	.	TRBJ2-7	CASSLGLQRGHEQYF
TRBV11-3	TRBD1	TRBJ2-1	CASSARDRPRGEQFF
TRBV2	TRBD2	TRBJ2-5	CASSGIGGRVKTQYF
TRBV28	TRBD1	TRBJ2-7	CASRDGQDLSYEQYF
TRBV27	TRBD1	TRBJ2-3	CASSFKGAGTDTQYF
TRBV6-5	TRBD2	TRBJ2-2	CASRWGGTGELFF
TRBV9	.	TRBJ2-3	CASSVVAGADTQYF
TRBV11-2	.	TRBJ2-7	CASSNAAGQQSSYEQYF
TRBV7-2	TRBD1	TRBJ1-5	CASSTGTDLLQHF
TRBV27	.	TRBJ1-5	CASSDDPGRPQHF
TRBV19	.	TRBJ2-2	CASSTIGGFGTGELFF
TRBV28	.	TRBJ1-5	CASSSTLMEPQHF
TRBV11-3	.	TRBJ1-1	CASSLGGRDTEAFF
TRBV19	.	TRBJ2-7	CASSIGRRTGGYEQYF
TRBV19	.	TRBJ2-3	CASSSSIDTQYF
TRBV3-1/TRBV3-2	.	TRBJ1-5	CASSQTPGGVQPQHF
TRBV15	TRBD1	TRBJ2-1	CATSIRTGGNNEQFF
TRBV5-1	.	TRBJ1-2	CASSQAGRGDYGYTF
TRBV5-1	.	TRBJ1-4	CASSLELRVDEKLFF
TRBV5-1	.	TRBJ1-3	CASSGTGQGNTIYF
TRBV19	.	TRBJ2-3	CATSPLGSGADTQYF
TRBV27	TRBD1	TRBJ1-1	CASSPWTGGTEAFF
TRBV6-6	.	TRBJ2-7	CASSYSWQGMTYEQYF
TRBV7-9	TRBD2	TRBJ2-3	CASSPYLAGGPGTQYF
TRBV4-2	.	TRBJ1-5	CASSQGLTDSNQPQHF
TRBV5-1	TRBD1	TRBJ1-3	CASSSGTASGNTIYF
TRBV9	.	TRBJ2-7	CASSATPDRSLYEQYF
TRBV2	TRBD2	TRBJ2-3	CASILTSESTDTQYF
TRBV5-1	.	TRBJ1-1	CASSLEGLNTEAFF
TRBV5-1	TRBD2	TRBJ2-7	CASSPGLVREQYF
TRBV28	TRBD2	TRBJ2-7	CASSLPQVAGSYEQYF
TRBV7-9	TRBD2	TRBJ2-5	CASSLGRTSGGEETQYF
TRBV2	TRBD1	TRBJ1-2	CASSESTGDYYGYTF
TRBV28	.	TRBJ2-7	CASSLLRQALYEQYF
TRBV20-1	.	TRBJ2-5	CSASSHQETQYF
TRBV19	.	TRBJ1-1	CASSILGGDTEAFF
TRBV11-3	TRBD1	TRBJ2-7	CASSHGQGGYEQYF
TRBV13	.	TRBJ2-5	CASSLSPGTREETQYF
TRBV28	.	TRBJ1-2	CASSPGTAGYGYTF
TRBV2	TRBD1	TRBJ2-7	CASRETGSYEQYF
TRBV7-9	.	TRBJ2-5	CASSFTSSQETQYF
TRBV5-1	TRBD2	TRBJ2-1	CASSLGTSGIFSEQFF
TRBV19	TRBD1	TRBJ1-2	CASSIGTANYGYTF
TRBV19	.	TRBJ1-5	CASSLTDHSNQPQHF
TRBV5-1	.	TRBJ2-7	CASSRQSGTAYEQYF
TRBV11-2	TRBD1	TRBJ2-5	CASSPGQQETQYF